The 27 T cell receptor beta chains listed next were all sequenced from one sample in a study of T cells in Graves' hyperthyroidism and ophthalmopathy. RNA transcripts yielded amplified TCR beta CDR3 regions. First-round RT-PCR of the TCR CDR3 relied on the HTBI primer set. TCRdb used MiXCR to reprocess the multiplex PCR reads, holding one entry per CDR3 protein. This sample has 340,000 or so distinct CDR3 sequences, with approximately 16% found just once. The sample was blood. These TCRs come from a man aged 30 to 39 with Graves' hyperthyroidism.

This clonotype came up many times. J is TRBJ2-7 and V is TRBV18; 8 bases are shared with TRBD2. CDR3 length: 15 amino acids. Germline CDR1 reads KGHSH; CDR2 reads LQKENI. V gave up 1 base and J gave up 5 bases; unmatched junction bases: 7. In nucleotides, the CDR3 is TGTGCCAGCTCACCACTAGGGACTAGAGCCAACGAGCAGTACTTC. Amino acids: CASSPLGTRANEQYF.

This clonotype was seen repeatedly, ten times or more. This chain connects TRBV20-1 to TRBJ1-1; TRBD1 agrees at 8 bases. Germline lookup yields CDR1 DFQATT and CDR2 SNEGSKA (reference sequence). The CDR3 is made up of 14 amino acids. V dropped 4 bases and J dropped 2; count of bases not matched to a gene: 6. The CDR3 sequence: CSATSGTGNTEAFF. The CDR3 bases are TGCAGTGCTACTTCCGGGACAGGTAACACTGAAGCTTTCTTT.

This clonotype was detected ten times or more. The chain is built from TRBV18 and TRBJ2-5; 10 bases are a match to TRBD2. The CDR3 contains 15 residues. Germline V gene lookup returns CDR1 KGHSH and CDR2 LQKENI. The V segment lost 0 bases and the J segment 6 bases; nucleotides outside the gene matches: 4. CDR3 bases: TGTGCCAGCTCACCACCGAGCGGGAGGGGGAAGACCCAGTACTTC. Translated: CASSPPSGRGKTQYF.

This clonotype was recorded many times. This chain links TRBV2 with TRBJ2-3; D is ambiguous. Trimming removed 3 bases from V and 0 bases from J, with 10 bases in between. This CDR3 comprises 15 residues. Germline CDR1 reads SNHLY; CDR2 reads FYNNEI. CDR3 sequence: CASSDKAPSTDTQYF. CDR3 coding DNA: TGTGCCAGCAGTGATAAAGCGCCTAGCACAGATACGCAGTATTTT. Using reference TRBV2 and TRBJ2-3 for the parts outside the CDR3, the full variable domain is EPEVTQTPSHQVTQMGQEVILRCVPISNHLYFYWYRQILGQKVEFLVSFYNNEISEKSEIFDDQFSVERPDGSNFTLKIRSTKLEDSAMYFCASSDKAPSTDTQYFGPGTRLTVL.

The table lists this clonotype with many counts. This chain links TRBV5-6 with TRBJ1-5; D is undetermined. V was pared by 9 bases and J by 3 bases, with 10 bases between. The CDR3 contains 12 residues. The V gene's germline CDR1 is SGHDT and CDR2 YYEEEE. CDR3 in DNA: TGTGCCACTTACGGCTTCAATCAGCCCCAGCATTTT. Translation gives CATYGFNQPQHF.

This clonotype has just a few counts. The chain couples TRBV5-1 to TRBJ2-2, with a weak D call TRBD2 (5 bases). V was pared by 3 bases and J by 1 base, with 7 bases between. CDR3 size: 14 residues. Germline V CDR1 and CDR2: SGHRS, YFSETQ. The CDR3 DNA reads TGCGCCAGCAGCTACCGGGGGAACACCGGGGAGCTGTTTTTT. Its translation: CASSYRGNTGELFF.

This clonotype appeared many times. V and J are TRBV3-1 and TRBJ1-1; no clear D gene. V was cut by 4 bases and J by 5 bases, with 8 bases left in between. CDR3 size: 12 residues. Germline V CDR1 and CDR2: LGHDT, YNNKEL (reference sequence). The CDR3 DNA follows: TGTGCCAGCAGCCGTTCGGGGACTGAAGCTTTCTTT. Encoded protein: CASSRSGTEAFF.

This clonotype has ten or more counts. The chain links TRBV20-1 to TRBJ2-3; TRBD2 matches at 11 bases. The germline gives CDR1 DFQATT, CDR2 SNEGSKA (reference sequence). The V and J ends lost 0 bases and 0 bases, in that order; junction bases with no gene match: 8. The CDR3 consists of 18 residues. The CDR3 here is CSARDRGLAEASTDTQYF. The CDR3, as DNA: TGCAGTGCTAGAGATAGGGGACTAGCGGAGGCTAGCACAGATACGCAGTATTTT.

This rearrangement joins TRBV6-1 to TRBJ1-1; D possibly corresponds to TRBD1 (5 bases). V shed 6 bases and J shed 4 bases, with 21 bases lying between them. CDR1 and CDR2 (germline): MNHNS, SASEGT. The CDR3 extends over 16 amino acids. CDR3 region: CASSVRNQRGITEAFF. DNA for the CDR3: TGTGCCAGCAGCGTCCGCAATCAGAGGGGAATCACTGAAGCTTTCTTT.

This clonotype appeared many times. The genes are TRBV2 and TRBJ1-3; D is ambiguous. Germline V lookup: CDR1 SNHLY, CDR2 FYNNEI. CDR3 length equals 15 residues. Trimming took 4 bases from V and 0 from J, leaving 10 bases between them. The CDR3 nucleotides are TGTGCCAGCAGTGCTTACTCGGACTCTGGAAACACCATATATTTT. It specifies CASSAYSDSGNTIYF.

The gene calls are TRBV10-2 and TRBJ2-7; possible D gene TRBD1, 6 bases. CDR3 length: 13 residues. Germline lookup yields CDR1 WSHSY and CDR2 SAAADI. V was cut by 2 bases and J by 6 bases, with 11 bases left in between. CDR3 sequence reads: CASSELQGPEQYF. The CDR3 DNA reads TGCGCCAGCAGTGAGCTTCAGGGGCCCGAGCAGTACTTC.

The rearrangement uses TRBV15 and TRBJ1-6, with no clear D. CDR3 size: 14 residues. The V end was cut by 1 base, the J end by 7 bases, with 8 bases between. Germline values: CDR1 LNHNV, CDR2 YYDKDF (reference sequence). DNA of the CDR3: TGTGCCACCAGCAGAGTAGGCAGGAATTCACCCCTCCACTTT. This gives the protein CATSRVGRNSPLHF.

Many counts were recorded for this clonotype. V gene TRBV12-3 or TRBV12-4 combines with J gene TRBJ2-1; D is perhaps TRBD1 (6 bases). This CDR3 comprises 17 residues. Deletions cut 7 bases from V and 0 bases from J, with 19 bases between. CDR3 region: CASIKDGLGASYNEQFF. CDR3 sequence (DNA): TGTGCCAGCATTAAAGATGGGTTGGGGGCCTCCTACAATGAGCAGTTCTTC.

This clonotype was counted between two and nine times. J is TRBJ1-3 and V is TRBV27; no clear D gene. Trimming removed 5 bases at V and 0 bases at J, with 11 bases between. CDR3 length: 15 residues. Germline loops: CDR1 MNHEY, CDR2 SMNVEV (reference sequence). As DNA, the CDR3 is TGTGCCAGCAGTAATACCTACAACTCTGGAAACACCATATATTTT. This gives the protein CASSNTYNSGNTIYF.

This clonotype was detected many times. V gene TRBV11-2 combines with J gene TRBJ2-4; D gene uncertain. V lost 4 bases and J 9 bases, leaving 22 bases between the germline ends. CDR3 length: 16 amino acids. The germline CDR1 and CDR2 sequences are SGHAT and FQNNGV. This chain's CDR3 is CASSSPKFSRMGIQYF. The CDR3 coding sequence is TGTGCCAGCAGCTCGCCCAAGTTCTCGCGGATGGGCATTCAGTACTTC.

This clonotype was observed a few times. The V gene is TRBV3-1, the J gene TRBJ1-2, with 7 bases fitting TRBD1. After removal of 4 bases from V and 4 bases from J, the junction contained 9 bases not matched to a gene. The CDR3 has 15 amino acids. The germline CDR1 and CDR2 sequences are LGHDT and YNNKEL (reference sequence). CDR3 bases: TGTGCCAGCAGCCCTCGGGGACAGAGTACCTATGGCTACACCTTC. It is translated as CASSPRGQSTYGYTF.

Comment on this clonotype: This clone may be a read error of a much larger clone one base away. The chain is built from TRBV20-1 and TRBJ2-1; D is undetermined. TRBJ2-7 matches the DNA end more closely, so the J call is doubtful. This CDR3 is 11 amino acids long. Germline V lookup: CDR1 DFQATT, CDR2 SNEGSKA (reference sequence). CDR3 protein: CSAILFNEQYF. Here the CDR3 DNA reads TGCAGTGCCATTCTCTTCAATGAGCAGTACTTC.

This clonotype turned up a few times. Its ends do not fully match the called genes, so a read error is possible. The V gene is TRBV18, the J gene TRBJ2-1; TRBD1 might be the D (6 bases). The CDR3 spans 16 residues. The germline gives CDR1 KGHSH, CDR2 LQKENI. The CDR3 is CASSDWGLSSYNEQSF. The CDR3 bases are TGTGCCAGCTCTGATTGGGGGCTGAGCTCCTACAATGAGCAGTCCTTC.

At least ten counts were recorded for this clonotype. V is TRBV12-3 or TRBV12-4 and J is TRBJ2-1; 10 nucleotides align to TRBD1. The ends lost 4 bases at V and 10 bases at J; junction bases unmatched: 7. CDR3 length equals 14 residues. CDR3 nucleotide sequence: TGTGCCAGCAGTTCATCCGGGACAGGGGACGAGCAGTTCTTC. This gives the protein CASSSSGTGDEQFF.

The sample holds many counts of this clonotype. This rearrangement joins TRBV11-3 to TRBJ2-7; tentatively, D is TRBD1 (6 bases). Deletions cut 5 bases from V and 1 base from J, with 12 bases between. This CDR3 region has 14 residues. Per germline, CDR1 SGHNT and CDR2 YENEEA. The CDR3 DNA follows: TGTGCCAGCAGCACCTTAGACAGGTCCTACGAGCAGTACTTC. This codes for CASSTLDRSYEQYF.

This clonotype has ten or more counts. The rearrangement links TRBV11-2 to TRBJ2-3, with TRBD1 as a possible D gene (6 bases). This CDR3 comprises 15 residues. V lost 5 bases and J lost 1, with 13 bases in between. Germline CDR1 and CDR2: SGHAT and FQNNGV. In DNA, the CDR3 is TGTGCCAGCAGCCCCGCAGGGACACGCACAGATACGCAGTATTTT. This translates into CASSPAGTRTDTQYF.

This clonotype was found a few times. The V gene is TRBV12-3 or TRBV12-4, the J gene TRBJ1-4, with TRBD1 as a possible D gene (5 bases). With 5 bases removed from V and 6 bases from J, the gap between germline ends came to 10 bases. The CDR3 covers 13 residues. The CDR3 sequence is CASSPTADEKLFF. The CDR3 DNA reads as TGTGCCAGCAGTCCGACAGCCGATGAAAAACTGTTTTTT.

This sequence joins TRBV19 and TRBJ2-1; 8 bases agree with TRBD1. V shed 10 bases, J shed 6 bases, and the junction held 14 bases outside the gene matches. Germline CDR1 is LNHDA and CDR2 is SQIVND (reference sequence). The CDR3 covers 15 residues. The CDR3 nucleotides are TGTGCCACTAAACTGGGACAGGCGTTACTCAATGAGCAGTTCTTC. Translating it yields CATKLGQALLNEQFF.

This clonotype was observed a few times. Mismatch with germline at one junction end may stem from a read error. This rearrangement joins TRBV12-3 or TRBV12-4 to TRBJ2-2; D perhaps matches TRBD2 (5 bases). The CDR3 loop spans 14 amino acids. CDR3 region: CASSLALAAGELVF. The CDR3 DNA reads as TGTGCCAGCAGTTTAGCGCTGGCTGCCGGGGAGCTGGTTTTT.

A few counts support this clonotype. The chain employs TRBV5-6 and TRBJ1-3; D call uncertain. Trimming shortened V by 2 bases and J by 2 bases, and 8 bases separated the two germline ends. Germline V gives CDR1 SGHDT, CDR2 YYEEEE. The CDR3 has 14 amino acids. In nucleotides, the CDR3 is TGTGCCAGCAGCTTAGGGAACCCTGGAAACACCATATATTTT. This gives the protein CASSLGNPGNTIYF.

This clonotype was found a few times. The chain links TRBV6-1 to TRBJ2-2, with D maybe TRBD1 (7 bases). CDR3 length: 14 residues. Germline V CDR1 and CDR2: MNHNS, SASEGT. The CDR3 here is CVTAWQGGTGELFF. In nucleotides, the CDR3 is TGTGTCACAGCGTGGCAGGGGGGCACCGGGGAGCTGTTTTTT.

There are many counts of this clonotype. This sequence joins TRBV2 and TRBJ1-2, with D maybe TRBD1 (6 bases). The germline V and J ends were trimmed by 3 bases and 6 bases, with 11 bases remaining between them. Looked up from germline, CDR1 is SNHLY and CDR2 is FYNNEI. The CDR3 length is 13 residues. The CDR3 sequence: CASSDRGSDGYTF. The CDR3 DNA is TGTGCCAGCAGTGACAGGGGTAGTGATGGCTACACCTTC.